This T cell receptor beta chain was identified during a study of T cell repertoires in ileal Crohn's disease. Assay: immunoSEQ multiplex PCR; the TCRdb copy retains only in-frame clones and omits some. The sample lists some 4,500 clones; approximately 80% were seen once. This clone has only a few counts. CDR3 length: 15 residues. The V and J ends lost 7 bases and 1 base, in that order; junction bases with no gene match: 7. Germline assignment: CDR1 SGDLS and CDR2 YYNGEE. The chain employs TRBV9 and TRBJ2-1; TRBD2 matches 8 bases. The sample taken for sequencing was ileal tissue. The clonotype was recovered from an adult with Crohn's disease. CDR3 sequence: CASQDSGNSYNEQFF. The CDR3 DNA is TGTGCCAGCCAAGATAGCGGGAATTCCTACAATGAGCAGTTCTTC.